Reported below is one T cell receptor beta chain. The data stem from a study of OX40 agonist ivuxolimab in advanced cancers. As for the study in general: Ivuxolimab is a fully human IgG2 antibody that activates OX40 (CD134).

Clones were sequenced by immunoSEQ multiplex PCR, and TCRdb holds only the in-frame ones, with some missing. The table has roughly 51,000 clones, 70% to 90% seen once. Autoimmune disease history or systemic immunosuppression was exclusionary. Germline trimming cut 3 bases from V and 0 bases from J; bases unmatched to any gene: 8. Per germline, CDR1 GTSNPN and CDR2 SVGIG (reference sequence). This CDR3 has 16 amino acids. The source was CD4+ or CD8+ T cells sorted from blood, collected in a trial of the OX40 agonist ivuxolimab. This chain joins TRBV30 and TRBJ1-3, with 7 bases identical to TRBD1. The TCR was taken from an adult with an advanced solid tumor such as melanoma, head and neck, liver or kidney cancer. The CDR3 coding sequence is TGTGCCTGGAGCAGAAGACAGGGTCCCTCTGGAAACACCATATATTTT. Translation gives CAWSRRQGPSGNTIYF.